This is a list of T cell receptor beta chains from one sample in a study of regulatory T cells in long-lasting Graves disease. Each CDR3 protein gets one entry after TCRdb re-called the multiplex PCR reads with MiXCR. The sample lists 600,000 to 850,000 distinct CDR3 sequences; around 30% were seen once. This specimen consisted of peripheral blood mononuclear cells (PBMCs), obtained when the disease was refractory, from a patient treated with antithyroid drugs. The receptor set was obtained from a female donor with Graves disease. Both conserved end residues are part of each CDR3. Each record gives: clone size, J gene, D gene, V gene, CDR3 DNA, CDR3 protein. A D gene is named only where the DNA matches it firmly. A row's size may be missing; if present it is once, few, many or a size class.

clone_size: NA; j_call: TRBJ1-2; d_call: NA; v_call: TRBV6-5; cdr3_nt: TGTGCCAGCAGTTACTCGAGGGGGGAGTCTGGCTACACCTTC; cdr3_aa: CASSYSRGESGYTF
clone_size: NA; j_call: TRBJ1-6; d_call: NA; v_call: TRBV16; cdr3_nt: TGTGCCAGCAGCCAACCAGGGTATTCACCCCTCCACTTT; cdr3_aa: CASSQPGYSPLHF
clone_size: NA; j_call: TRBJ1-1; d_call: NA; v_call: TRBV7-9; cdr3_nt: TGTGCCAGCAGCCCGTTGAAGTATGGCTCCACTGAAGCTTTCTTT; cdr3_aa: CASSPLKYGSTEAFF
clone_size: few; j_call: TRBJ1-5; d_call: NA; v_call: TRBV30; cdr3_nt: TGTGCCTGGAGCCAACCAGGGGAAGGACAGCCCCAGCATTTT; cdr3_aa: CAWSQPGEGQPQHF
clone_size: NA; j_call: TRBJ1-2; d_call: TRBD1; v_call: TRBV30; cdr3_nt: TGTGCCTGGAGGATTCGGGACAGCTATGGCCACACCTTC; cdr3_aa: CAWRIRDSYGHTF
clone_size: NA; j_call: TRBJ1-5; d_call: NA; v_call: TRBV7-2; cdr3_nt: TGTGCCAGCAGCTTAGTTAATCCAGGAGCGGGTGGTCAGCCCCAGCATTTT; cdr3_aa: CASSLVNPGAGGQPQHF
clone_size: NA; j_call: TRBJ2-7; d_call: NA; v_call: TRBV20-1; cdr3_nt: TGCCCCTCCTACGAGCAGTACTTC; cdr3_aa: CPSYEQYF
clone_size: NA; j_call: TRBJ2-5; d_call: TRBD2; v_call: TRBV12-3/TRBV12-4; cdr3_nt: TGTGCCAGCAGTTCCGGACTAGCGGGAGCCCAAGAGACCCAGTACTTC; cdr3_aa: CASSSGLAGAQETQYF
clone_size: many; j_call: TRBJ1-5; d_call: NA; v_call: TRBV6-1; cdr3_nt: TGTGCCAGCAGTGAAGCGACGGAGGTTCAGCCCCAGCATTTT; cdr3_aa: CASSEATEVQPQHF
clone_size: NA; j_call: TRBJ1-5; d_call: NA; v_call: TRBV6-1; cdr3_nt: TGTGCCAGCAGTCGGGCAGGTCCGGAACAAGGAGGGCCCCAGCATTTT; cdr3_aa: CASSRAGPEQGGPQHF
clone_size: NA; j_call: TRBJ2-4; d_call: TRBD2; v_call: TRBV19; cdr3_nt: TGTGCCAGTAGACAGACTAGCGTGGGCAAAAACATTCAGTACTTC; cdr3_aa: CASRQTSVGKNIQYF
clone_size: NA; j_call: TRBJ1-5; d_call: NA; v_call: TRBV19; cdr3_nt: TGTGCCAGTATAGGGCGCGGAGGGGAAGGTGCTCAGCCCCAGCATTTT; cdr3_aa: CASIGRGGEGAQPQHF
clone_size: NA; j_call: TRBJ2-5; d_call: NA; v_call: TRBV20-1; cdr3_nt: TGCAGTGCCAGGTTCGGCAGGGGTCAAGAGACCCAGTACTTC; cdr3_aa: CSARFGRGQETQYF
clone_size: many; j_call: TRBJ2-5; d_call: TRBD2; v_call: TRBV30; cdr3_nt: TGTGCCTGGAAACTAGCGGGAGTTGAGACCCAGTACTTC; cdr3_aa: CAWKLAGVETQYF
clone_size: NA; j_call: TRBJ1-5; d_call: NA; v_call: TRBV30; cdr3_nt: TGTGCCTGGAGTGTAGGGAGCGAGCGGCCCCAGCATTTT; cdr3_aa: CAWSVGSERPQHF
clone_size: NA; j_call: TRBJ2-5; d_call: NA; v_call: TRBV10-3; cdr3_nt: TGTGCCATCAGTGAGTCAGGCCGCGCTGTAAATCGGCAGGAGAGGGAGACCCAGTACTTC; cdr3_aa: CAISESGRAVNRQERETQYF
clone_size: few; j_call: TRBJ1-1; d_call: NA; v_call: TRBV20-1; cdr3_nt: TGCAGTGCTAGAGATATTATGAACACTGAAGCTTTCTTT; cdr3_aa: CSARDIMNTEAFF
clone_size: NA; j_call: TRBJ1-1; d_call: NA; v_call: TRBV13; cdr3_nt: TGTGCCAGCAGCTTAAGGACTCAGGGCGAAGCTTTCTTT; cdr3_aa: CASSLRTQGEAFF
clone_size: NA; j_call: TRBJ1-1; d_call: NA; v_call: TRBV7-3; cdr3_nt: TGTGCCAGCAGCTTGGACAGCGGAAAGACTGAAGCTTTCTTT; cdr3_aa: CASSLDSGKTEAFF
clone_size: many; j_call: TRBJ1-4; d_call: TRBD1; v_call: TRBV18; cdr3_nt: TGTGCCAGCTCACCAATGGCAGGGGGCGAAAAACTGTTTTTT; cdr3_aa: CASSPMAGGEKLFF
clone_size: few; j_call: TRBJ1-6; d_call: NA; v_call: TRBV10-2; cdr3_nt: TGCGCCAGCAGTGATGGCAGGGACTATAATTCACCCCTCCACTTT; cdr3_aa: CASSDGRDYNSPLHF
clone_size: few; j_call: TRBJ1-1; d_call: NA; v_call: TRBV3-1; cdr3_nt: TGTGCCAGCAGCCCGCCTCCGAGGACGGGGAACACTGAAGCTTTCTTT; cdr3_aa: CASSPPPRTGNTEAFF
clone_size: many; j_call: TRBJ1-2; d_call: TRBD1; v_call: TRBV29-1; cdr3_nt: TGCAGCGTTGATGAATCTTTAGACAGGGCCTATGGCTACACCTTC; cdr3_aa: CSVDESLDRAYGYTF
clone_size: NA; j_call: TRBJ1-5; d_call: NA; v_call: TRBV11-2; cdr3_nt: TGTGCCAGCAACCCCGGAGACGGCAGCAATCAGCCCCAGCATTTT; cdr3_aa: CASNPGDGSNQPQHF
clone_size: NA; j_call: TRBJ2-1; d_call: TRBD2; v_call: TRBV5-1; cdr3_nt: TGCGCCAGCAGCTTGGACTCTAGCGGAAGAGGTGAGCAGTTCTTC; cdr3_aa: CASSLDSSGRGEQFF
clone_size: NA; j_call: TRBJ1-3; d_call: TRBD1; v_call: TRBV10-3; cdr3_nt: TGTGCCGTCGGCGAGGGACAGGGAGTTCATCACACCATATATTTT; cdr3_aa: CAVGEGQGVHHTIYF